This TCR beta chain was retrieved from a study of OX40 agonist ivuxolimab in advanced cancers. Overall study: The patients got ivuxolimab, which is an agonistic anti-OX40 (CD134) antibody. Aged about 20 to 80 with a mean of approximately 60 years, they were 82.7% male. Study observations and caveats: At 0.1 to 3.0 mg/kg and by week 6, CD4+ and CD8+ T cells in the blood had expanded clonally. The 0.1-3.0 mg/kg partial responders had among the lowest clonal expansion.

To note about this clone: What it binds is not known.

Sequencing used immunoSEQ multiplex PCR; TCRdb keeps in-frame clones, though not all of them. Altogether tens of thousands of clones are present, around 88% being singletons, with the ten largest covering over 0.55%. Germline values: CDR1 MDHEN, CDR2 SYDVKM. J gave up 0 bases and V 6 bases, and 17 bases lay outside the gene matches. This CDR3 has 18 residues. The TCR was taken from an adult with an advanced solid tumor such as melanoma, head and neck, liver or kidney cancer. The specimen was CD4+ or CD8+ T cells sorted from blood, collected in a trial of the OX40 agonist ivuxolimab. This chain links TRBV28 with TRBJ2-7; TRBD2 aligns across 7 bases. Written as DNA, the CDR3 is TGTGCCAGCAGCTATCAAGCGGGAAGTGGGATAGTCTCCTACGAGCAGTACTTC. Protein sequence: CASSYQAGSGIVSYEQYF.